The 5 T cell receptor beta chains reported below all come from one sample, sequenced in a study of cytomegalovirus exposure and HLA in healthy donors. The PCR ran on 60 Vbeta and 13 Jbeta primers. Data came from immunoSEQ multiplex PCR; TCRdb stores just in-frame clones and leaves some out. Among approximately 110,000 clones, more than 60% were seen once, and the ten largest hold 4.1%. The sequenced material came from PBMCs. These receptors originate from a middle-aged woman in good health and CMV-seronegative.

This clone was detected only once. The chain is built from TRBV27 and TRBJ1-1, with TRBD1 as a possible D gene (5 bases). The CDR3 has 13 amino acids. Germline lookup yields CDR1 MNHEY and CDR2 SMNVEV (reference sequence). Between the trimmed V and J ends, which lost 6 bases and 9 bases, there was a span of 17 bases. CDR3 DNA: TGTGCCAGCAGCCCGCAGGGCCATAGCCAAGCTTTCTTT. Residues: CASSPQGHSQAFF.

About this clone itself: This sample includes further DNA sequences coding for the same CDR3. The V gene is TRBV7-7, the J gene TRBJ2-3; D uncertain. CDR3 length: 13 amino acids. Germline assignment: CDR1 SSHAT and CDR2 FNYEAQ (reference sequence). V shed 5 bases and J shed 1 base, with 7 bases lying between them. CDR3: CASSLLRTDTQYF. As DNA, the CDR3 is TGTGCCAGCAGCCTACTTCGCACAGATACGCAGTATTTT.

This clone has only one observation. The V gene is TRBV18, the J gene TRBJ1-5, with D uncertain. There are 14 residues in the CDR3. Germline V CDR1 and CDR2: KGHSH, LQKENI. The ends were cut back, 3 bases at V and 0 bases at J, with 6 bases in the middle. As DNA, the CDR3 is TGTGCCAGCTCACCGAGTAATAGCAATCAGCCCCAGCATTTT. It encodes CASSPSNSNQPQHF.

The chain couples TRBV28 to TRBJ2-3, with D possibly matching TRBD2 (6 bases). Trimming pared 8 bases from V and 1 base from J, leaving 13 bases between. The CDR3 consists of 14 residues. Germline lookup yields CDR1 MDHEN and CDR2 SYDVKM. This chain's CDR3 is CASGGFRRTDTQYF. CDR3 nucleotide sequence: TGTGCCAGCGGAGGGTTCAGGCGCACAGATACGCAGTATTTT.

This clone was counted between two and nine times. The V gene is TRBV4-3, the J gene TRBJ2-4; TRBD2 matches at 7 bases. V lost 3 bases and J lost 7; bases outside the gene matches: 3. The CDR3 runs 13 residues. Germline V CDR1 and CDR2: LGHNA, YSLEER. This CDR3 is CASSQTSFNIQYF. CDR3 coding DNA: TGCGCCAGCAGCCAGACTAGCTTTAACATTCAGTACTTC.